Each of the 6 T cell receptor beta chains below was sequenced from the same sample in a study of CD8 T cells in Susac syndrome. RNA totalling roughly 0.45 to 1 ug underwent reverse transcription with random hexamers. TCRdb independently ran MiXCR on the immunoSEQ multiplex PCR reads; one entry per CDR3 protein. The sample lists fewer than 300,000 distinct CDR3 sequences; around 84% were seen once. The material sequenced was CD8+ T cells from PBMCs. The receptors originated from a human donor with multiple sclerosis.

The gene calls are TRBV9 and TRBJ1-1; D is unclear. From germline, CDR1 is SGDLS and CDR2 YYNGEE. V shed 6 bases and J shed 4 bases, with 16 bases lying between them. This CDR3 is 14 amino acids long. The CDR3, as DNA: TGTGCCAGCACAAACATTCCCGGTGGCACTGAAGCTTTCTTT. It yields the protein CASTNIPGGTEAFF. The whole variable domain, remainder taken from reference TRBV9 and TRBJ1-1, is DSGVTQTPKHLITATGQRVTLRCSPRSGDLSVYWYQQSLDQGLQFLIQYYNGEERAKGNILERFSAQQFPDLHSELNLSSLELGDSALYFCASTNIPGGTEAFFGQGTRLTVV.

The V and J genes are TRBV7-9 and TRBJ2-1, with 11 bases that match TRBD2. V was pared by 2 bases and J by 2 bases, with 8 bases of the junction left unmatched. Germline V gene data show CDR1 as SEHNR and CDR2 as FQNEAQ (reference sequence). This CDR3 contains 18 residues. The DNA of the CDR3 is TGTGCCAGCAGCTTATCGACTAGCGGGGACCGAGCCTACAATGAGCAGTTCTTC. Its protein product is CASSLSTSGDRAYNEQFF.

V gene TRBV15 combines with J gene TRBJ2-1; 9 nucleotides agree with TRBD2. This CDR3 has 14 amino acids. V lost 2 bases to trimming and J lost 11 bases; unmatched junction nucleotides: 7. Germline values: CDR1 LNHNV, CDR2 YYDKDF (reference sequence). The CDR3 loop reads CATSRKGLARQQFF. The CDR3 DNA sequence: TGTGCCACCAGCAGAAAAGGACTAGCGAGGCAGCAGTTCTTC.

CDR3 in amino acids: CASSIRRLLLRVSYNEQFF. The CDR3 DNA is TGTGCCAGTAGTATAAGGCGGCTCCTTTTAAGAGTATCCTACAATGAGCAGTTCTTC. The chain recombines TRBV19 with TRBJ2-1, with no clear D. CDR1 and CDR2 from the germline V gene are LNHDA and SQIVND (reference sequence). The CDR3 runs 19 residues. Trimming took off 2 bases at V and 1 base at J, with 21 bases between the two ends.

This sequence joins TRBV27 and TRBJ2-4; 11 nucleotides match TRBD2. With V trimmed by 5 bases and J by 8 bases, 11 bases remained unmatched. The CDR3 totals 16 residues. Looked up from germline, CDR1 is MNHEY and CDR2 is SMNVEV (reference sequence). The CDR3 DNA follows: TGTGCCAGCAGTACTCTCTTAGCGGGAGGGGTGGACATTCAGTACTTC. Translating it yields CASSTLLAGGVDIQYF.

The V call is TRBV29-1, the J call TRBJ2-3; TRBD1 might be the D (7 bases). Germline V lookup: CDR1 SQVTM, CDR2 ANQGSEA. There are 17 residues in the CDR3. The V gene lost 4 bases and the J gene lost 5 bases, with 25 bases spanning the gap. The CDR3 is CSVGLWRRDSMVDTQYF. The CDR3 DNA reads TGCAGCGTTGGTCTCTGGCGGAGGGACAGTATGGTAGATACGCAGTATTTT.